This T cell receptor beta chain was sequenced for a study of T cells in Graves' hyperthyroidism and ophthalmopathy. Study-level results: Also found in blood were most expanded thyroid clonotypes above 0.001. Ophthalmopathy was told apart from stable hyperthyroidism by a 13 V-J model.

Any patient presenting with uncontrolled infection, other autoimmune disease, pregnancy or lactation was left out. Of note for this clonotype: No antigen is known for it.

Amplified TCR beta CDR3 regions came from RNA transcripts. Initially, a first-round RT-PCR of the TCR CDR3 employed the HTBI primer set. TCRdb processed the multiplex PCR reads anew with MiXCR; each CDR3 protein has one entry. The sample carries hundreds of thousands of distinct CDR3 sequences, 15% to 20% recorded once. Trimming took 4 bases from V and 0 from J; bases not matched to a gene: 7. Germline V gene lookup returns CDR1 SGHRS and CDR2 YFSETQ. The CDR3 is 15 amino acids. The V call is TRBV5-1, the J call TRBJ2-7, with 7 bases lining up with TRBD2. Source material: blood. The sequence was collected from a woman aged 18-35 years with Graves' ophthalmopathy. The CDR3 is CASSTARGFSYEQYF. The CDR3 DNA is TGCGCCAGCAGCACCGCGCGGGGGTTCTCCTACGAGCAGTACTTC.